The 4 T cell receptor beta chains presented below share a single source sample, sequenced in a study of blood T cell repertoires in COVID-19. Assay: immunoSEQ multiplex PCR; the TCRdb copy retains only in-frame clones and omits some. The profile shows a few hundred thousand clones, 70% to 90% of them singletons. The sequenced sample consisted of peripheral blood. The receptors were gathered from a woman between 18 and 29 years old who had recovered from COVID-19.

The V and J genes are TRBV12-3 or TRBV12-4 and TRBJ2-5; D is unresolved. This CDR3 is 13 amino acids long. V lost 4 bases, J lost 5 bases, and 11 bases lay in between. CDR3 bases: TGTGCCAGCAGTTCTACCCTCCGGGAGACCCAGTACTTC. Amino acids: CASSSTLRETQYF.

The V and J genes are TRBV19 and TRBJ2-7; 7 bases fit TRBD2. Germline-derived CDR1 and CDR2 are LNHDA and SQIVND (reference sequence). Unmatched junction bases numbered 5, after V lost 3 bases and J lost 0 bases. The CDR3 loop spans 15 amino acids. CDR3 DNA sequence: TGTGCCAGTAGTATTGGTGGCGGGAGCTCCTACGAGCAGTACTTC. Amino acids: CASSIGGGSSYEQYF.

The V call is TRBV4-1, the J call TRBJ2-2; D is ambiguous. CDR1 MGHRA and CDR2 YSYEKL come from the germline V gene. This CDR3 has 14 amino acids. V was shortened by 0 bases and J by 4 bases, with 6 bases between the two germline ends. The CDR3 is CASSQEALTGELFF. CDR3 nucleotide sequence: TGCGCCAGCAGCCAAGAAGCTCTCACCGGGGAGCTGTTTTTT.

V and J are TRBV27 and TRBJ1-3; D is unclear. The ends were cut back, 5 bases at V and 1 base at J, with 15 bases in the middle. This CDR3 comprises 16 residues. Germline CDR1 and CDR2: MNHEY and SMNVEV (reference sequence). CDR3 bases: TGTGCCAGCAGTCCCACGGGGTTCCCATCTGGAAACACCATATATTTT. The encoded protein is CASSPTGFPSGNTIYF.